These 32 T cell receptor beta chains were all obtained from the same sample, sequenced in a study of T cell repertoires in cytomegalovirus infection (dated by TCRdb to between 2018 and 2020). For these receptors, no antigen is known. The instrument given in TCRdb is Illumina HiSeq 1500. TCRdb trimmed the raw reads at Q25, called clones with MiXCR and kept productive beta chains. A single entry per CDR3 protein holds the most common genes and DNA from its merged rows. For this sample there are 150,000 or so distinct CDR3 sequences; about 20% appear just once. The ten largest clones capture 20% to 30% of the sample. In the paper's terms, the treatment or condition label means: in vitro stimulation with specific CMV peptide epitopes to enrich CMV-specific T cells. The sample here was CD8+ T cells from cultured PBMCs, taken from culture after CMV antigen stimulation. Source of these receptors: a human donor in good health (CMV status not recorded). Some clones in this sample may be carry-over from other donors' samples.

Notes on this clonotype: Relative to the germline gene, one junction end is altered; a read error may explain this. The rearrangement links TRBV7-2 to TRBJ1-1, with TRBD1 identical over 7 bases. Germline V gives CDR1 SGHTA, CDR2 FQGNSA. The CDR3 loop spans 17 amino acids. CDR3 coding DNA: TGTGCCAGCAGCTTAGTGCCAGGGGGATCGACGGATACTGAAGCTTTATTT. Translation gives CASSLVPGGSTDTEALF.

CDR3 loop: CSVEWQTEYGYTF. In DNA form, the CDR3 reads TGCAGCGTTGAGTGGCAGACTGAGTATGGCTACACCTTC. The rearrangement uses TRBV29-1 and TRBJ1-2; D is unclear. The germline V gene encodes CDR1 SQVTM and CDR2 ANQGSEA. Trimming removed 3 bases at V and 5 bases at J, with 13 bases between. The CDR3 extends over 13 amino acids.

The CDR3 coding sequence is TGCGCCAGCAGCCAAATCGGGCTAGCGGAAGAGACCCAGTACTTC. Residues: CASSQIGLAEETQYF. The chain links TRBV4-3 to TRBJ2-5; 7 positions agree with TRBD2. V dropped 2 bases and J dropped 3; count of bases not matched to a gene: 6. Germline V gene data show CDR1 as LGHNA and CDR2 as YSLEER. The CDR3 has 15 residues.

The CDR3 DNA follows: TGCGCCAGCAGCGCCGGATTCCAGGGCGGCAATGAGCAGTTCTTC. Encoded protein: CASSAGFQGGNEQFF. This sequence joins TRBV4-3 and TRBJ2-1; the D gene is possibly TRBD1 (5 bases). Between the trimmed V and J ends, which lost 5 bases and 6 bases, there was a span of 17 bases. The CDR3 length is 15 residues. Germline V CDR1 and CDR2: LGHNA, YSLEER.

This clonotype was observed a handful of times. V is TRBV5-5 and J is TRBJ2-7; D gene unclear. CDR3 length: 11 residues. Deletions cut 2 bases from V and 5 bases from J, with 5 bases between. Germline lookup yields CDR1 SGHKS and CDR2 YYEKEE (reference sequence). DNA for the CDR3: TGTGCCAGCAGCTTTGCCGACGAGCAGTACTTC. Its protein is CASSFADEQYF. Variable domain in full (rest from reference TRBV5-5 and TRBJ2-7): DAGVTQSPTHLIKTRGQQVTLRCSPISGHKSVSWYQQVLGQGPQFIFQYYEKEERGRGNFPDRFSARQFPNYSSELNVNALLLGDSALYLCASSFADEQYFGPGTRLTVT.

This clonotype was seen more than once but under ten times. J is TRBJ2-1 and V is TRBV29-1, with 8 bases identical to TRBD1. The CDR3 is 14 amino acids. V lost 7 bases, J lost 2 bases, and 7 bases stayed unmatched. Per germline, CDR1 SQVTM and CDR2 ANQGSEA. Here the CDR3 reads CSAMGQVAYNEQFF. The CDR3 nucleotides read TGCAGCGCCATGGGACAGGTGGCCTACAATGAGCAGTTCTTC.

The chain joins TRBV12-3 or TRBV12-4 to TRBJ2-2, with TRBD2 identical over 7 bases. J gave up 0 bases and V 5 bases, and 3 bases lay outside the gene matches. The CDR3 extends over 15 amino acids. This CDR3 reads CASSRGGPNTGELFF. The DNA of the CDR3 is TGTGCCAGCAGTCGCGGGGGTCCGAACACCGGGGAGCTGTTTTTT.

This clonotype showed up many times. The gene calls are TRBV12-3 or TRBV12-4 and TRBJ1-4; a possible D gene is TRBD1 (5 bases). CDR3 length: 14 amino acids. V was trimmed by 7 bases and J by 8 bases, leaving 17 bases between them. DNA of the CDR3: TGTGCCAGCACCCCCGGCGGGGCCCGGGAAAAACTGTTTTTT. It yields the protein CASTPGGAREKLFF.

This clonotype was observed a few times. The J gene is TRBJ1-2, the V gene TRBV7-9; TRBD1 aligns across 10 bases. Trimming cost V 5 bases and J 7 bases; bases outside gene matches: 19. The CDR3 is 18 amino acids. CDR1 and CDR2 from the germline V gene are SEHNR and FQNEAQ (reference sequence). This CDR3 is CASSVLEGQGIWKGGYTF. CDR3 DNA: TGTGCCAGCAGCGTCCTGGAGGGACAGGGGATTTGGAAGGGTGGCTACACCTTC. Full variable domain (remainder filled in from reference TRBV7-9 and TRBJ1-2): DTGVSQNPRHKITKRGQNVTFRCDPISEHNRLYWYRQTLGQGPEFLTYFQNEAQLEKSRLLSDRFSAERPKGSFSTLEIQRTEQGDSAMYLCASSVLEGQGIWKGGYTFGSGTRLTVV.

This clonotype was recorded a few times. The rearrangement joins TRBV12-3 or TRBV12-4 to TRBJ2-2; tentatively, D is TRBD2 (6 bases). This CDR3 contains 14 residues. Trimming removed 7 bases at V and 1 base at J, with 10 bases between. The CDR3 bases are TGTGCCAGCAAGTTGGGGGGGAACACCGGGGAGCTGTTTTTT. Translation gives CASKLGGNTGELFF.

The chain joins TRBV7-2 to TRBJ1-2; 7 nucleotides match TRBD1. The junction had 11 bases not matched to a gene; V was cut back by 6 bases and J by 4 bases. CDR3 length: 15 amino acids. CDR1 and CDR2 from the germline V gene are SGHTA and FQGNSA. The CDR3 region is CASRGLTGIIYGYTF. The CDR3 coding sequence is TGTGCCAGCAGGGGACTGACAGGGATAATCTATGGCTACACCTTC.

The chain carries TRBV11-2 and TRBJ2-1, with 9 bases fitting TRBD1. V was pared by 5 bases and J by 1 base, with 6 bases of the junction left unmatched. This CDR3 region has 16 residues. Per the germline V gene, CDR1 is SGHAT and CDR2 is FQNNGV. The CDR3 protein is CASSHRQGGSYNEQFF. CDR3 in DNA: TGTGCCAGCAGCCATCGACAGGGGGGTTCCTACAATGAGCAGTTCTTC.

This chain links TRBV14 with TRBJ2-1, with 8 positions matching TRBD1. Germline V lookup: CDR1 SGHDN, CDR2 FVKESK. V lost 2 bases and J lost 6; bases outside the gene matches: 6. There are 15 residues in the CDR3. CDR3 protein: CASSQRTGRSNEQFF. Here the CDR3 DNA reads TGTGCCAGCAGCCAAAGGACAGGGAGATCCAATGAGCAGTTCTTC.

The sample holds many counts of this clonotype. The chain recombines TRBV19 with TRBJ2-2; 8 bases match TRBD1. This CDR3 is 15 amino acids long. Germline V lookup: CDR1 LNHDA, CDR2 SQIVND (reference sequence). The V and J ends lost 3 bases and 4 bases, in that order; junction bases with no gene match: 4. The CDR3 DNA is TGTGCCAGTAGTATTACAGGGGGGCTCACCGGGGAGCTGTTTTTT. It specifies CASSITGGLTGELFF.

A few counts support this clonotype. The rearrangement links TRBV7-2 to TRBJ1-2; D unresolved. The CDR3 spans 13 residues. CDR1 SGHTA and CDR2 FQGNSA come from the germline V gene. The germline V and J ends were trimmed by 9 bases and 4 bases, with 15 bases remaining between them. CDR3: CASSGWGSYGYTF. CDR3 sequence (DNA): TGTGCCAGTAGTGGATGGGGTTCCTATGGCTACACCTTC.

This clonotype showed up many times. V usage is TRBV12-3 or TRBV12-4 and J usage is TRBJ1-1; D gene unclear. The V gene lost 4 bases and the J gene lost 1 base, with 10 bases spanning the gap. This CDR3 has 14 residues. CDR3 in amino acids: CASSSRAKNTEAFF. The CDR3 bases are TGTGCCAGCAGTTCGAGGGCCAAGAACACTGAAGCTTTCTTT.

The J gene is TRBJ1-2, the V gene TRBV11-2; perhaps TRBD1 as D (6 bases). Germline CDR1 reads SGHAT; CDR2 reads FQNNGV. The V gene lost 4 bases and the J gene lost 0 bases, with 15 bases spanning the gap. There are 16 residues in the CDR3. The chain's CDR3 is CASSSRTDTANYGYTF. The CDR3 coding sequence is TGTGCCAGCAGCTCGAGGACAGATACAGCTAACTATGGCTACACCTTC.

The sample holds a few counts of this clonotype. This chain links TRBV12-3 or TRBV12-4 with TRBJ1-1; 8 bases are a match to TRBD1. After removal of 5 bases from V and 4 bases from J, the junction contained 15 bases not matched to a gene. The CDR3 runs to 17 residues. The DNA of the CDR3 is TGTGCCAGCAGTCGCATTCGAGGACAGGGTTTTGGCACTGAAGCTTTCTTT. It translates to CASSRIRGQGFGTEAFF.

This clonotype was observed a few times. The gene calls are TRBV4-3 and TRBJ2-7; D possibly corresponds to TRBD1 (6 bases). The CDR3 contains 14 residues. V was trimmed by 2 bases and J by 0 bases, leaving 8 bases between them. Germline CDR1 reads LGHNA; CDR2 reads YSLEER. CDR3 bases: TGCGCCAGCAGCCAATGGACAGTCTCCTACGAGCAGTACTTC. This encodes CASSQWTVSYEQYF.

V is TRBV4-1 and J is TRBJ1-2; D is unresolved. The CDR3 length is 13 residues. CDR1 and CDR2 from the germline V gene are MGHRA and YSYEKL. V lost 0 bases, J lost 5 bases, and 7 bases lay in between. CDR3 sequence reads: CASSQDLRYGYTF. The CDR3 nucleotides are TGCGCCAGCAGCCAAGATCTCCGGTATGGCTACACCTTC.

The V call is TRBV6-1, the J call TRBJ1-5; D is undetermined. The CDR3 covers 19 residues. Germline values: CDR1 MNHNS, CDR2 SASEGT. Trimming removed 8 bases at V and 0 bases at J, with 26 bases between. The CDR3 reads CASGSLFARRDYSNQPQHF. For the CDR3, the DNA is TGTGCCAGCGGTTCCCTGTTCGCCCGGAGAGACTATAGCAATCAGCCCCAGCATTTT.

The chain has TRBV6-1 and TRBJ1-5; D is unclear. There are 16 residues in the CDR3. V lost 0 bases and J 4 bases, leaving 13 bases between the germline ends. CDR1 is MNHNS, CDR2 SASEGT, per germline. The CDR3 loop reads CASSEALGRLNQPQHF. CDR3 DNA sequence: TGTGCCAGCAGTGAAGCGCTGGGTAGACTAAATCAGCCCCAGCATTTT.

The rearrangement uses TRBV7-2 and TRBJ1-5; 7 positions match TRBD1. The CDR3 extends over 21 amino acids. The V segment lost 1 base and the J segment 1 base; nucleotides outside the gene matches: 19. Germline lookup yields CDR1 SGHTA and CDR2 FQGNSA. CDR3 protein: CASSLVGRGYDRAVSNQPQHF. The CDR3 DNA sequence: TGTGCCAGCAGCTTAGTTGGACGGGGATATGACAGGGCGGTAAGCAATCAGCCCCAGCATTTT.

This rearrangement joins TRBV9 to TRBJ1-5; D remains unclear. The CDR3 is 14 amino acids. Per germline, CDR1 SGDLS and CDR2 YYNGEE. V was trimmed by 0 bases and J by 4 bases, leaving 8 bases between them. CDR3 bases: TGTGCCAGCAGCGTAGAGGGATTAAATCAGCCCCAGCATTTT. Its translation: CASSVEGLNQPQHF. Drawing the rest from reference TRBV9 and TRBJ1-5, the complete variable domain is DSGVTQTPKHLITATGQRVTLRCSPRSGDLSVYWYQQSLDQGLQFLIQYYNGEERAKGNILERFSAQQFPDLHSELNLSSLELGDSALYFCASSVEGLNQPQHFGDGTRLSIL.

This rearrangement joins TRBV4-2 to TRBJ1-2, with a tentative D call TRBD1 (5 bases). Trimming left V 0 bases short and J 4 bases short, with 15 bases between. The CDR3 is 16 residues long. The germline V gene encodes CDR1 LGHNA and CDR2 YNFKEQ. In DNA, the CDR3 is TGTGCCAGCAGCCAAGATAGAGGGGTCTGGGGCTATGGCTACACCTTC. Encoded protein: CASSQDRGVWGYGYTF.

V is TRBV7-2 and J is TRBJ2-5, with 12 bases fitting TRBD2. Germline V gene lookup returns CDR1 SGHTA and CDR2 FQGNSA. With 5 bases clipped from V and 5 bases from J, the junction kept 6 bases outside the gene matches. CDR3 size: 15 residues. The CDR3 reads CASSLLAGGAETQYF. CDR3 coding DNA: TGTGCCAGCAGCCTACTAGCGGGGGGTGCGGAGACCCAGTACTTC.

CDR3 nucleotide sequence: TGCGCCAGCAGCTTAGAAAGCACAGATACGCAGTATTTT. Its protein product is CASSLESTDTQYF. The genes are TRBV4-1 and TRBJ2-3; no clear D gene. The length of the CDR3 is 13 residues. The V end lost 5 bases, the J end lost 0 bases, and 6 bases lay between the germline ends. Germline loops: CDR1 MGHRA, CDR2 YSYEKL.

The rearrangement joins TRBV28 to TRBJ1-1, with D tentatively TRBD1 (5 bases). The CDR3 runs 15 residues. With 7 bases removed from V and 4 bases from J, the gap between germline ends came to 19 bases. Germline CDR1 is MDHEN and CDR2 is SYDVKM. The CDR3 DNA is TGTGCCAGCACGCCTTTCCAGGGCAGCGGCACTGAAGCTTTCTTT. Translating it yields CASTPFQGSGTEAFF.

This chain connects TRBV11-2 to TRBJ1-2, with D perhaps matching TRBD1 (6 bases). V was cut by 1 base and J by 4 bases, with 19 bases left in between. The germline V gene encodes CDR1 SGHAT and CDR2 FQNNGV. The CDR3 is made up of 17 amino acids. For the CDR3, the DNA is TGTGCCAGCAGCTTAGGGGTGAGGAGGGGGAACTTCTATGGCTACACCTTC. As protein: CASSLGVRRGNFYGYTF.

The chain couples TRBV7-2 to TRBJ2-4; 10 bases match TRBD2. The CDR3 totals 16 residues. Germline CDR1 is SGHTA and CDR2 is FQGNSA. Unmatched junction bases numbered 3, after V lost 3 bases and J lost 1 base. The CDR3 loop is CASSFRGLAAKNIQYF. The CDR3 DNA sequence: TGTGCCAGCAGCTTTAGGGGACTAGCGGCCAAAAACATTCAGTACTTC.

This clonotype was seen only a few times. J is TRBJ1-5 and V is TRBV7-6; 8 nucleotides match TRBD1. The CDR3 sequence is 16 residues long. Per germline, CDR1 SGHVS and CDR2 FNYEAQ. Losses at the gene ends were 4 bases for V and 4 bases for J; bases not matched to a gene: 9. DNA for the CDR3: TGTGCCAGCAGCTCAAAAGACAGGGGAAGGAATCAGCCCCAGCATTTT. Its translation: CASSSKDRGRNQPQHF.

The sample holds a few counts of this clonotype. The rearrangement joins TRBV6-2 or TRBV6-3 to TRBJ2-3; D unresolved. Germline lookup yields CDR1 MNHEY and CDR2 SVGEGT. The CDR3 runs 17 residues. V lost 4 bases, J lost 0 bases, and 17 bases lay in between. The CDR3 loop is CASSSSPLTASTDTQYF. In DNA form, the CDR3 reads TGTGCCAGCAGTTCTTCCCCTTTGACGGCTAGCACAGATACGCAGTATTTT.